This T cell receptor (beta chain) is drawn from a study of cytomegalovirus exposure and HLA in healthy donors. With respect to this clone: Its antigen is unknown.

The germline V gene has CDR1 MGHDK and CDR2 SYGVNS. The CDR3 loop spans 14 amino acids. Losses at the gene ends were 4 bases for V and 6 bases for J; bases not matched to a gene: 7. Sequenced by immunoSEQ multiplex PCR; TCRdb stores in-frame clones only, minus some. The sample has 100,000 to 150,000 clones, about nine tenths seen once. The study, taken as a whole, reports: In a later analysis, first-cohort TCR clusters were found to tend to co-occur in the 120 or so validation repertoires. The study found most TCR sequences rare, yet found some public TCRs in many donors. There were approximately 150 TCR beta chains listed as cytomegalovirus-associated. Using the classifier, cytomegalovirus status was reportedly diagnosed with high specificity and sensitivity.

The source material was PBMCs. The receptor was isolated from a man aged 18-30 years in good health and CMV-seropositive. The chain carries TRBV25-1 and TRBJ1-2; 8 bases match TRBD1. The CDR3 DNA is TGTGCCAGCAGTGGCTCAGGGGGCGCGGATGGCTACACCTTC. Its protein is CASSGSGGADGYTF.